This T cell receptor (beta chain) originates from a study of T cells after yellow fever vaccination. The study's findings and limits: A large majority of primary-vaccination clones showed up again after the booster (96% CD4, 75% to 90% CD8). Only a small proportion of the clonotypes turned up in both the CD4 and the CD8 compartments, likely arising from convergent recombination. Researchers report a weaker secondary response that nonetheless peaked faster, day 5 versus 15.

5'RACE template switching added a universal primer site and UMIs to TCR cDNA. Each CDR3 protein is one row after TCRdb ran MiXCR on the 5' RACE reads. Here the sample spans under 600,000 distinct CDR3 sequences, 13% being singletons. There are a few counts of this clonotype. The antigen remains undetermined. The CDR3 runs to 13 residues. CDR1 and CDR2 (germline): MNHNS, SASEGT. Trimming removed 6 bases at V and 4 bases at J, with 12 bases between. The clonotype was recovered from a man aged 25-45 years who received the YFV17D yellow fever vaccine. This chain connects TRBV6-1 to TRBJ1-2; no firm D call. The sequences come from PBMCs, collected on the day of the yellow fever booster vaccination. The CDR3 loop reads CASRAAVSYGYTF. CDR3 sequence (DNA): TGTGCCAGCAGAGCGGCAGTTTCCTATGGCTACACCTTC.